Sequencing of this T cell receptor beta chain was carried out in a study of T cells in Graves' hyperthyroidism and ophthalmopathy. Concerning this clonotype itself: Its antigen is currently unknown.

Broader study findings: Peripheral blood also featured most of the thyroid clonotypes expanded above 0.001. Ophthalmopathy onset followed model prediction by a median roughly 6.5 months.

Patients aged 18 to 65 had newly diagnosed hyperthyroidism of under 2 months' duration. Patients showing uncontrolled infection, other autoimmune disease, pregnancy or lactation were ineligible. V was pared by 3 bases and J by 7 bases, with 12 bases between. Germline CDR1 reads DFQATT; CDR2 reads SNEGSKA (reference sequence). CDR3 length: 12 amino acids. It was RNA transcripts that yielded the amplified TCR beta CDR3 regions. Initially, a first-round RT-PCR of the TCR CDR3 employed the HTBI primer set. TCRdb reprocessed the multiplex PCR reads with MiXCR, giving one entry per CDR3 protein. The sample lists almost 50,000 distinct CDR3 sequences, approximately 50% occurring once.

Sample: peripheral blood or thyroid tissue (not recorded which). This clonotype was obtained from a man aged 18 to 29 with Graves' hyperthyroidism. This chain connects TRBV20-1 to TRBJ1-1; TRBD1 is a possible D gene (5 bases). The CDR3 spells CSASQGRGEAFF. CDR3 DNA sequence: TGCAGTGCTAGTCAGGGCAGAGGTGAAGCTTTCTTT.